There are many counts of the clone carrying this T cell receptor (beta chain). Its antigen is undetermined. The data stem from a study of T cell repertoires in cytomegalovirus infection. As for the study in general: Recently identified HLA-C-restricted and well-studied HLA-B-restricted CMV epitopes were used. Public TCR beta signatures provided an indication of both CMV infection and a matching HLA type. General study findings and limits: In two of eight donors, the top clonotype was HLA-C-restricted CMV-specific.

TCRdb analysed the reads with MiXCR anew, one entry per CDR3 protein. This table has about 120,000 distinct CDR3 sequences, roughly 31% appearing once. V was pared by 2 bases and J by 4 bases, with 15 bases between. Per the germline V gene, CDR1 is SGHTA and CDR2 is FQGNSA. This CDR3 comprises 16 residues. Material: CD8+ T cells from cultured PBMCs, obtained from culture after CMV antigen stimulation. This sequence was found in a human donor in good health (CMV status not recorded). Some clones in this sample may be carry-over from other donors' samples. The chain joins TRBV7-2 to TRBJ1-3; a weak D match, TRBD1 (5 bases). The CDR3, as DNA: TGTGCCAGCAGCTTATTTGTTGGGGGTCTGGGAAACACCATATATTTT. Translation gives CASSLFVGGLGNTIYF.